The clone carrying this TCR beta chain was recorded a few times. Its target is unknown. The data were obtained in a study of cytomegalovirus exposure and HLA in healthy donors. As for the study in general: The study's early data release held about 85 million unique TCRs from HLA-typed donors.

In the PCR, 60 Vbeta and 13 Jbeta primers were used. The method was immunoSEQ multiplex PCR; TCRdb's version includes in-frame clones alone and lacks a portion of them. The profile shows 7,000 or so clones, 51% of them singletons. Points from the study as a whole: Productive rates of about 87% or about 30% were seen for most TCR beta V segments in an earlier analysis. As a later analysis revealed, the rate of TCR association differed by HLA locus, with DRB1 most and HLA-C fewest.

In germline, CDR1 is SGHDN, CDR2 FVKESK. CDR3 length: 14 amino acids. Between the trimmed V and J ends, which lost 3 bases and 6 bases, there was a span of 13 bases. This TCR derives from a young man in good health and CMV-seropositive. The V and J genes are TRBV14 and TRBJ2-3, with D perhaps matching TRBD2 (5 bases). Material: PBMCs. DNA of the CDR3: TGTGCCAGCAGCCAGCGAGGGCTGAAGGATACGCAGTATTTT. Amino acids: CASSQRGLKDTQYF.